One T cell receptor (beta chain) is described in this entry. What it binds is not known. The sample belongs to a study of CD8 T cells in Susac syndrome. Study-level points and caveats: Only a relatively small number of individuals were included in the TCR sequencing and HLA analysis.

CD8+ and CD4+ T cells circulating in blood were sequenced for TCR beta. The patients who served as multiple sclerosis controls were treatment-naive and had stable or active relapsing-remitting disease that fulfilled the revised McDonald criteria. Reverse transcription of about 0.5 to 1 ug RNA used random hexamers. The immunoSEQ assay covered 54 Vbeta and 13 Jbeta segments for CDR3. From the immunoSEQ multiplex PCR reads, TCRdb called clonotypes with MiXCR, one entry per CDR3 protein. The sample comprises roughly 130,000 distinct CDR3 sequences, around 95% of which are singletons, and 0.11% rests with the top ten. V was shortened by 4 bases and J by 2 bases, with 5 bases between the two germline ends. Looked up from germline, CDR1 is KGHDR and CDR2 is SFDVKD. The CDR3 has 13 residues.

The J gene is TRBJ2-1, the V gene TRBV24-1; unclear D gene. The sequence came from a human donor with multiple sclerosis. The sequenced sample consisted of CD4+ T cells from PBMCs. This CDR3 is CATSDSTYNEQFF. CDR3 sequence (DNA): TGTGCCACCAGTGACTCCACCTACAATGAGCAGTTCTTC.